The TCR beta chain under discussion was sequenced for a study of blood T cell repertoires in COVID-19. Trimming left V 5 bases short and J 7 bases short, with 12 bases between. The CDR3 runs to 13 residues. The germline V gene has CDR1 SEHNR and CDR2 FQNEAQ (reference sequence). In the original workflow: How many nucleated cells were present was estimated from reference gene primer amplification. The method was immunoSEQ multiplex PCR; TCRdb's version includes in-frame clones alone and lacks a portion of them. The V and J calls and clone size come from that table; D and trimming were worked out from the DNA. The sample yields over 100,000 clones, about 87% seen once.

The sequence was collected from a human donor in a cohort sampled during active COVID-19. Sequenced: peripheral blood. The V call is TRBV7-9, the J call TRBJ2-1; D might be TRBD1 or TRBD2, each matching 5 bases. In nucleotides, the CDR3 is TGTGCCAGCAGCAGGGACCGAGGGAATGAGCAGTTCTTC. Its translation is CASSRDRGNEQFF. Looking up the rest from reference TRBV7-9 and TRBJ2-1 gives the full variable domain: DTGVSQNPRHKITKRGQNVTFRCDPISEHNRLYWYRQTLGQGPEFLTYFQNEAQLEKSRLLSDRFSAERPKGSFSTLEIQRTEQGDSAMYLCASSRDRGNEQFFGPGTRLTVL.